One and the same sample provided the 6 T cell receptor beta chains below, sequenced in a study of blood T cell repertoires in COVID-19. Repertoires were generated with immunoSEQ multiplex PCR, while TCRdb's copy carries only in-frame clones and drops some. This table has roughly 150,000 clones, 70% to 90% appearing once. Sequenced sample: peripheral blood. Receptor source: a woman aged 50 to 60 with acute or convalescent COVID-19.

The chain couples TRBV27 to TRBJ1-1; TRBD1 is a possible D gene (5 bases). There are 16 residues in the CDR3. V lost 4 bases to trimming and J lost 10 bases, with 25 bases between them. Germline assignment: CDR1 MNHEY and CDR2 SMNVEV (reference sequence). In DNA, the CDR3 is TGTGCCAGCAGTTATTTTGGTGAGACGCAAGGAAGGGGAGCTTTCTTT. Its translation: CASSYFGETQGRGAFF.

This clone was counted a single time. The rearrangement uses TRBV4-3 and TRBJ1-5, with D possibly matching TRBD1 (5 bases). Trimming shortened V by 1 base and J by 3 bases, and 10 bases separated the two germline ends. This CDR3 has 15 residues. Germline V lookup: CDR1 LGHNA, CDR2 YSLEER. The CDR3 spells CASSQAAGNNQPQHF. For the CDR3, the DNA is TGCGCCAGCAGCCAAGCCGCAGGGAACAATCAGCCCCAGCATTTT.

The chain links TRBV7-8 to TRBJ1-5; D ambiguous. The CDR3 loop spans 15 amino acids. From germline, CDR1 is SGHVS and CDR2 FQNEAQ. Trimming pared 5 bases from V and 3 bases from J, leaving 14 bases between. The CDR3 coding sequence is TGTGCCAGCAGCCCACTGAGGGTTGTCAATCAGCCCCAGCATTTT. This sequence encodes CASSPLRVVNQPQHF.

This clone has only one observation. V is TRBV6-1 and J is TRBJ1-5; no definite D call. The germline V gene encodes CDR1 MNHNS and CDR2 SASEGT. Deletions cut 0 bases from V and 4 bases from J, with 4 bases between. The CDR3 is 13 residues long. CDR3 DNA: TGTGCCAGCAGTGAAGCGTCGAATCAGCCCCAGCATTTT. It yields the protein CASSEASNQPQHF.

This clone was observed once. V usage is TRBV28 and J usage is TRBJ1-2; 8 bases fit TRBD1. The CDR3 is made up of 14 amino acids. Trimming cost V 4 bases and J 8 bases; bases outside gene matches: 9. The germline gives CDR1 MDHEN, CDR2 SYDVKM. CDR3 nucleotide sequence: TGTGCCAGCAGTTCCCTGGCAGGGGGCGGGGGCTACACCTTC. Translating it yields CASSSLAGGGGYTF.

The V gene is TRBV5-4, the J gene TRBJ2-3; D unresolved. Trimming removed 4 bases at V and 2 bases at J, with 8 bases between. Germline CDR1 and CDR2: SGHNT and YYREEE (reference sequence). CDR3 length: 13 residues. The CDR3 reads CASSGPYTDTQYF. CDR3 sequence (DNA): TGTGCCAGCAGCGGCCCGTACACAGATACGCAGTATTTT.